The 2 T cell receptor beta chains below all came from one sample that was sequenced in a study of blood T cell repertoires in COVID-19. Here immunoSEQ multiplex PCR was the method, and the copy in TCRdb shows in-frame clones only, minus some. Of around 300,000 clones in the sample, approximately 86% were seen once. Specimen: peripheral blood. The receptor set was obtained from a woman in her 70s with COVID-19, enrolled during active disease.

This chain links TRBV27 with TRBJ2-1, with D maybe TRBD1 (5 bases). CDR1 and CDR2 from the germline V gene are MNHEY and SMNVEV (reference sequence). The CDR3 runs to 16 residues. The V gene lost 2 bases and the J gene lost 0 bases, with 11 bases spanning the gap. The CDR3 protein is CASSLTHQGSYNEQFF. DNA of the CDR3: TGTGCCAGCAGTTTAACTCACCAGGGCTCCTACAATGAGCAGTTCTTC.

This chain links TRBV7-2 with TRBJ2-1; 7 bases are a match to TRBD1. Looked up from germline, CDR1 is SGHTA and CDR2 is FQGNSA. The CDR3 extends over 15 amino acids. V was pared by 1 base and J by 1 base, with 1 base of the junction left unmatched. CDR3 in DNA: TGTGCCAGCAGCTTAGAGGGGGCGTCCTACAATGAGCAGTTCTTC. Its protein is CASSLEGASYNEQFF.